This T cell receptor beta chain was sequenced in a study of shared clonotypes between healthy human individuals. Concerning this clone: Its antigen remains unknown.

CD8 cells regarded as naive lacked CD45RO, were positively chosen for CCR7, and omitted terminally differentiated effector memory CD45RA+ cells. The CDR3 consists of 15 residues. In germline, CDR1 is SGHNT, CDR2 YYREEE (reference sequence). V shed 4 bases and J 5 bases; nucleotides not matched to a gene: 3. Findings and caveats of the study: Relative to clonotypes present in all four donors, those not shared had lower generation probabilities. Sampling covered nothing but blood. Tissue TCR repertoires likely differ from those found in blood.

Method: immunoSEQ multiplex PCR; TCRdb's copy keeps in-frame clones and lacks some. The sample lists around 2.1 million clones, about 92% occurring once. The sequence came from a man aged 18-30 years in good health. Some clones in this sample may be carry-over from other donors' samples. Material: naive CD8+ T cells from PBMCs. The V gene is TRBV5-4, the J gene TRBJ2-3; 14 nucleotides match TRBD2. The CDR3 coding sequence is TGTGCCAGCAGCCCGACTAGCGGGAGGGGAGATACGCAGTATTTT. This sequence encodes CASSPTSGRGDTQYF.